What follows is one T cell receptor (beta chain) and its context. Its antigen is unidentified. This table comes from immunoSEQ multiplex PCR, and its TCRdb copy is limited to in-frame clones, with some not included. The sample contains about 10,000 clones, more than 75% of which appear only once. The CDR3 covers 15 residues. Germline V CDR1 and CDR2: SGHRS, YFSETQ. Trimming removed 5 bases at V and 4 bases at J, with 16 bases between. This specimen belongs to a study of somatic mutations in cytotoxic T cells in rheumatoid arthritis. On the study more broadly: Certain T-cell populations stained with V beta antibodies were FACS-sorted to nearly 100% purity, and V beta1+ cells were TCRB-sequenced.

General study points: Healthy controls did not share the age-linked increase in CD8+ clonality seen in rheumatoid arthritis patients. In about an eighth of the 65 patients, the largest CD8+ clone exceeded 20% of CD8+ cells. Significant differences in CD8+ T-cell clonality were not found between rheumatoid arthritis patients and healthy controls (age-matched).

Sequences were obtained from CD8+ T cells sorted from blood. This clonotype was sampled from an adult with rheumatoid arthritis. The rearrangement joins TRBV5-1 to TRBJ1-5, with D perhaps matching TRBD1 (6 bases). Written as DNA, the CDR3 is TGCGCCAGCAGTCCAACACAGGGAAAAAATCAGCCCCAGCATTTT. Encoded protein: CASSPTQGKNQPQHF. Together with reference TRBV5-1 and TRBJ1-5, the CDR3 gives the full variable domain: KAGVTQTPRYLIKTRGQQVTLSCSPISGHRSVSWYQQTPGQGLQFLFEYFSETQRNKGNFPGRFSGRQFSNSRSEMNVSTLELGDSALYLCASSPTQGKNQPQHFGDGTRLSIL.